The 18 T cell receptor beta chains below come from one sample, sequenced in a study of blood T cell repertoires in COVID-19 (dated by TCRdb to 2020 to 2022). Library preparation employed the immunoSEQ multiplex PCR assay. Here the immuneACCESS table is served through TCRdb, limited to in-frame sequences with V and J called. Missing clones are a known gap in these copies; in checked studies unresolved V genes cover under half, and the rest lacks a known reason. The sample profile shows approximately 85,000 clones; 75% to 85% of them were found once. The ten biggest clones cover approximately 13% of the sample. The specimen was peripheral blood. These receptors were obtained from a human donor in a cohort sampled during active COVID-19.

This chain's CDR3 is CASSWGLAAYSYEQYF. The CDR3 DNA sequence: TGCGCCAGCAGCTGGGGCCTAGCGGCCTACTCCTACGAGCAGTACTTC. This chain uses TRBV5-1 with TRBJ2-7; 7 bases are a match to TRBD2. The CDR3 totals 16 residues. Germline loops: CDR1 SGHRS, CDR2 YFSETQ. With V trimmed by 3 bases and J by 0 bases, 9 bases remained unmatched.

This sequence joins TRBV15 and TRBJ2-5, with D unresolved. Looked up from germline, CDR1 is LNHNV and CDR2 is YYDKDF (reference sequence). Trimming pared 0 bases from V and 5 bases from J, leaving 13 bases between. CDR3 length: 15 residues. The chain's CDR3 is CATSREGSSWETQYF. The CDR3 bases are TGTGCCACCAGCAGAGAGGGCTCCTCCTGGGAGACCCAGTACTTC. Using reference TRBV15 and TRBJ2-5 for the parts outside the CDR3, the full variable domain is DAMVIQNPRYQVTQFGKPVTLSCSQTLNHNVMYWYQQKSSQAPKLLFHYYDKDFNNEADTPDNFQSRRPNTSFCFLDIRSPGLGDTAMYLCATSREGSSWETQYFGPGTRLLVL.

The chain has TRBV5-1 and TRBJ2-7; D is possibly TRBD1 (6 bases). CDR1 SGHRS and CDR2 YFSETQ come from the germline V gene. The V end lost 6 bases, the J end lost 5 bases, and 15 bases lay between the germline ends. The CDR3 loop spans 13 amino acids. The DNA of the CDR3 is TGCGCCAGCACTCAACAGGGTTTGCACGAGCAGTACTTC. Amino acid sequence: CASTQQGLHEQYF.

The chain combines TRBV10-3 with TRBJ2-2, with 10 bases identical to TRBD1. The CDR3 totals 16 residues. Germline loops: CDR1 ENHRY, CDR2 SYGVKD. With 6 bases clipped from V and 5 bases from J, the junction kept 9 bases outside the gene matches. In DNA, the CDR3 is TGTGCCATCAGCCCGGGACAGGGGAATCCTACCGGGGAGCTGTTTTTT. Translation: CAISPGQGNPTGELFF.

The rearrangement uses TRBV7-2 and TRBJ1-2; D gene unclear. Looked up from germline, CDR1 is SGHTA and CDR2 is FQGNSA. V lost 3 bases and J lost 5, with 4 bases in between. This CDR3 has 11 residues. CDR3 bases: TGTGCCAGCAGCTTTCATTATGGCTACACCTTC. Its translation: CASSFHYGYTF.

This clone has a handful of counts. CDR3 in amino acids: CASSQRESGASGYTF. Written as DNA, the CDR3 is TGTGCCAGCTCACAGCGAGAATCAGGGGCATCCGGCTACACCTTC. The chain has TRBV18 and TRBJ1-2; weak D call: TRBD1 (6 bases). CDR3 length: 15 residues. V gave up 4 bases and J gave up 8 bases, with 20 bases separating them. From germline, CDR1 is KGHSH and CDR2 LQKENI.

This clone was seen more than once but under ten times. The V gene is TRBV15, the J gene TRBJ1-1; TRBD1 is a possible D gene (6 bases). V lost 0 bases and J 8 bases, leaving 13 bases between the germline ends. The germline V gene has CDR1 LNHNV and CDR2 YYDKDF (reference sequence). CDR3 length: 14 amino acids. CDR3 region: CATSREYRVQEAFF. For the CDR3, the DNA is TGTGCCACCAGCAGAGAGTACAGGGTGCAGGAAGCTTTCTTT. Together with reference TRBV15 and TRBJ1-1, the CDR3 gives the full variable domain: DAMVIQNPRYQVTQFGKPVTLSCSQTLNHNVMYWYQQKSSQAPKLLFHYYDKDFNNEADTPDNFQSRRPNTSFCFLDIRSPGLGDTAMYLCATSREYRVQEAFFGQGTRLTVV.

This clone was observed a few times. The J gene is TRBJ2-3, the V gene TRBV28, with TRBD2 identical over 8 bases. CDR1 is MDHEN and CDR2 is SYDVKM in the germline V gene. The CDR3 has 16 residues. Trimming removed 5 bases from V and 5 bases from J; junction bases left unmatched: 12. As DNA, the CDR3 is TGTGCCAGCAGTCCCGCATACGGGGGGGCCGTAGATACGCAGTATTTT. It specifies CASSPAYGGAVDTQYF.

The chain recombines TRBV2 with TRBJ2-3, with 11 bases identical to TRBD2. V was clipped by 4 bases and J by 4 bases; unmatched bases: 10. Germline assignment: CDR1 SNHLY and CDR2 FYNNEI. The CDR3 runs to 17 residues. CDR3 sequence (DNA): TGTGCCAGCAGTGTGGAGGCTAGCGGGGGGTTGGCAGATACGCAGTATTTT. It specifies CASSVEASGGLADTQYF. The full variable domain, in which reference TRBV2 and TRBJ2-3 provide the parts outside the CDR3, is EPEVTQTPSHQVTQMGQEVILRCVPISNHLYFYWYRQILGQKVEFLVSFYNNEISEKSEIFDDQFSVERPDGSNFTLKIRSTKLEDSAMYFCASSVEASGGLADTQYFGPGTRLTVL.

V and J are TRBV7-9 and TRBJ2-7; weak D call: TRBD2 (5 bases). The CDR3 runs to 13 residues. Germline CDR1 and CDR2: SEHNR and FQNEAQ (reference sequence). Trimming took off 7 bases at V and 3 bases at J, with 13 bases between the two ends. The CDR3 bases are TGTGCCAGCAACCTGGGAGTCCTCTACGAGCAGTACTTC. This translates into CASNLGVLYEQYF.

The V and J genes are TRBV5-1 and TRBJ1-2, with 7 bases fitting TRBD1. CDR3 length equals 15 residues. Per germline, CDR1 SGHRS and CDR2 YFSETQ. V dropped 2 bases and J dropped 3; count of bases not matched to a gene: 7. CDR3 bases: TGCGCCAGCAGCTTTACAGGGGACCCCGACTATGGCTACACCTTC. Its protein is CASSFTGDPDYGYTF.

This clone was picked up one time. The chain combines TRBV28 with TRBJ2-6; TRBD2 aligns across 7 bases. The length of the CDR3 is 16 residues. With V trimmed by 2 bases and J by 2 bases, 3 bases remained unmatched. The V gene's germline CDR1 is MDHEN and CDR2 SYDVKM. CDR3 coding DNA: TGTGCCAGCAGTTTAAGCGGGGCCCCTGGGGCCAACGTCCTGACTTTC. Its translation is CASSLSGAPGANVLTF.

This chain uses TRBV27 with TRBJ2-2; TRBD2 aligns across 11 bases. V shed 3 bases, J shed 2 bases, and the junction held 2 bases outside the gene matches. The CDR3 totals 16 residues. Germline CDR1 reads MNHEY; CDR2 reads SMNVEV (reference sequence). CDR3 nucleotides: TGTGCCAGCAGTTTGGGACTAGCGGTTAACACCGGGGAGCTGTTTTTT. As protein: CASSLGLAVNTGELFF.

The CDR3 sequence: CASSSPGADTQYF. The DNA for the CDR3 is TGTGCCAGCAGCTCCCCGGGGGCAGATACGCAGTATTTT. The gene calls are TRBV5-4 and TRBJ2-3; possibly TRBD2 for D (6 bases). Deletions cut 3 bases from V and 4 bases from J, with 9 bases between. In germline, CDR1 is SGHNT, CDR2 YYREEE (reference sequence). The CDR3 spans 13 residues. The entire variable domain, with the rest obtained from reference TRBV5-4 and TRBJ2-3, is as follows: ETGVTQSPTHLIKTRGQQVTLRCSSQSGHNTVSWYQQALGQGPQFIFQYYREEENGRGNFPPRFSGLQFPNYSSELNVNALELDDSALYLCASSSPGADTQYFGPGTRLTVL.

The J gene is TRBJ1-2, the V gene TRBV7-9; D perhaps matches TRBD1 (6 bases). Trimming removed 6 bases from V and 4 bases from J, with 12 bases in between. Germline CDR1 and CDR2: SEHNR and FQNEAQ (reference sequence). The CDR3 sequence is 13 residues long. CDR3 protein: CASSSTGIYGYTF. CDR3 nucleotides: TGTGCCAGCAGTTCCACAGGGATCTATGGCTACACCTTC.

The count of this clone is one. This chain uses TRBV18 with TRBJ2-2; 7 bases are shared with TRBD2. CDR1 and CDR2 from the germline V gene are KGHSH and LQKENI. Trimming removed 3 bases from V and 6 bases from J; junction bases left unmatched: 10. The CDR3 contains 16 residues. CDR3 sequence reads: CASSPLAVGVAGELFF. CDR3 nucleotide sequence: TGTGCCAGCTCACCCCTAGCGGTTGGGGTTGCCGGGGAGCTGTTTTTT.

V is TRBV19 and J is TRBJ1-5; 9 positions match TRBD1. The CDR3 runs 14 residues. From germline, CDR1 is LNHDA and CDR2 SQIVND (reference sequence). Trimming at V came to 8 bases and at J to 6 bases, leaving 8 bases not matched to a gene. DNA for the CDR3: TGTGCCAGTTGGGCACAGGGGGCAGTTCAGCCCCAGCATTTT. Encoded protein: CASWAQGAVQPQHF. Full variable domain (outside the CDR3, taken from reference TRBV19 and TRBJ1-5): DGGITQSPKYLFRKEGQNVTLSCEQNLNHDAMYWYRQDPGQGLRLIYYSQIVNDFQKGDIAEGYSVSREKKESFPLTVTSAQKNPTAFYLCASWAQGAVQPQHFGDGTRLSIL.

The J gene is TRBJ2-4, the V gene TRBV7-9, with TRBD2 matching over 7 bases. The CDR3 consists of 14 residues. After removal of 7 bases from V and 2 bases from J, the junction contained 5 bases not matched to a gene. The V gene's germline CDR1 is SEHNR and CDR2 FQNEAQ (reference sequence). CDR3 coding DNA: TGTGCCAGCACCCCGGGACTAACCAAAAACATTCAGTACTTC. Encoded protein: CASTPGLTKNIQYF.